This T cell receptor (beta chain) appears in the sequencing data of a study of cytomegalovirus exposure and HLA in healthy donors. Overall study results and limits: The HLA-A and HLA-B alleles of most subjects were reportedly predicted accurately from TCR beta sequences.

Regarding this clone: Its specificity is unknown.

The PCR was carried out with 60 Vbeta primers and 13 Jbeta primers. The table came from immunoSEQ multiplex PCR; TCRdb's copy has only in-frame clones and leaves some out. The sample has some 140,000 clones; around 83% are singletons. The germline V and J ends were trimmed by 2 bases and 10 bases, with 6 bases remaining between them. The CDR3 runs 10 residues. Germline CDR1 reads MNHNS; CDR2 reads SASEGT. This clonotype was obtained from a woman in her twenties or thirties in good health and CMV-seropositive. Sequencing was done on a sample of PBMCs. The chain links TRBV6-1 to TRBJ2-7, with D unclear. CDR3 in amino acids: CASSELLQYF. The CDR3 bases are TGTGCCAGCAGTGAACTACTTCAGTACTTC.